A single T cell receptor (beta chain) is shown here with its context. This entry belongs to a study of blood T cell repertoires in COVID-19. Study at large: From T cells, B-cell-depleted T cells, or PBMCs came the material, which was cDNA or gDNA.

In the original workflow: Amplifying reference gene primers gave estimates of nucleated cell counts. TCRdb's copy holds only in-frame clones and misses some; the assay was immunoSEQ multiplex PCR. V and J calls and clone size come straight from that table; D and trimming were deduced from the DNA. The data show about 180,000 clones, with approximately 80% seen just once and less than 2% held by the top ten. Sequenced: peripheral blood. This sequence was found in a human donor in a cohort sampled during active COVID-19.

The CDR3 region is CASSLGIGSPRRVYSNQPQHF. CDR3 bases: TGTGCCAGCAGTTTGGGGATAGGGAGTCCTCGACGGGTCTATAGCAATCAGCCCCAGCATTTT. The rearrangement uses TRBV28 and TRBJ1-5; D call uncertain. This CDR3 contains 21 residues. V was trimmed by 3 bases and J by 0 bases, leaving 27 bases between them. CDR1 is MDHEN and CDR2 is SYDVKM in the germline V gene.